A selection of T cell receptor beta chains follows, all from one sample in a study of blood T cell repertoires in COVID-19. Data came from immunoSEQ multiplex PCR; TCRdb stores just in-frame clones and leaves some out. The data show about 480,000 clones, roughly 88% seen once. The source material was PBMCs or T cells enriched from blood (not recorded which). All receptors come from a woman aged 40 to 50 who had recovered from COVID-19. Each CDR3 is given with its conserved first and last residue. A D gene is named only where the DNA matches it firmly. Some rows have no size entry. The others give once, few or many, or a class for an expanded clone.

abundance	d_gene	v_gene	j_gene	CDR3nt	CDR3aa
-	-	TRBV27	TRBJ1-4	TGTGCCAGCAGTTTGGTCCGAACAGAAAAACTGTTTTTT	CASSLVRTEKLFF
-	-	TRBV11-2	TRBJ2-7	TGTGCCAGCAGCTTAAAGTTCGCAGGGAACGAGCAGTACTTC	CASSLKFAGNEQYF
once	TRBD2	TRBV10-2	TRBJ2-7	TGCGCCAGCGGGGGACTAGCGGGGGCCTACGAGCAGTACTTC	CASGGLAGAYEQYF
-	TRBD2	TRBV5-4	TRBJ2-1	TGTGCCAGCCGCCGACTAGCGGGTAACTCCTACAATGAGCAGTTCTTC	CASRRLAGNSYNEQFF
-	TRBD2	TRBV27	TRBJ2-2	TGTGCCAGCAGATCCTCTGACCCACGGGAGGGGTACACCGGGGAGCTGTTTTTT	CASRSSDPREGYTGELFF
-	TRBD1	TRBV6-5	TRBJ1-2	TGTGCCAGCAGTTACTCCAGGACAGGGGGAGGGTATGGCTACACCTTC	CASSYSRTGGGYGYTF
-	-	TRBV5-1	TRBJ1-1	TGCGCCAGCAGCTTACGGGGGATTGGTACTGAAGCTTTCTTT	CASSLRGIGTEAFF
-	TRBD1	TRBV20-1	TRBJ1-1	TGCAGTGCTAGGGGGGCAGGGGGAGCTTTCTTT	CSARGAGGAFF
-	TRBD1	TRBV5-1	TRBJ1-1	TGCGCCAGCAGCTTGGAAATCCTCGGACAGGGGGCCGTTGAAGCTTTCTTT	CASSLEILGQGAVEAFF
-	TRBD1	TRBV5-8	TRBJ1-1	TGTGCCAGCAGCTCAGGGGGTTACACTGAAGCTTTCTTT	CASSSGGYTEAFF
few	TRBD2	TRBV6-5	TRBJ2-5	TGTGCCACCTCAGCGGGATCCCAAGAGACCCAGTACTTC	CATSAGSQETQYF
-	TRBD1	TRBV29-1	TRBJ1-4	TGCAGCGTAGCAGGGGGCCCAAAAGAAGGAACTAATGAAAAACTGTTTTTT	CSVAGGPKEGTNEKLFF
once	TRBD2	TRBV10-1	TRBJ2-1	TGCGCCAGCAGTGACTTGGCTAGCGGGAGTAATGAGCAGTTCTTC	CASSDLASGSNEQFF
-	TRBD2	TRBV18	TRBJ2-1	TGTGCCAGCTCACCACCAGCTAGCGGAGTCTCCTACAATGAGCAGTTCTTC	CASSPPASGVSYNEQFF
-	-	TRBV7-2	TRBJ2-2	TGTGCCAGCAGCCCTCGGAGCACCGGGGAGCTGTTTTTT	CASSPRSTGELFF
-	TRBD2	TRBV11-3	TRBJ2-7	TGTGCCAGCAGCCGACTAGCGGGGGAGCAGTACTTC	CASSRLAGEQYF
-	TRBD1	TRBV4-1	TRBJ2-5	TGCGCCAGCAGCCAATGGACAGGACCACAGGAGACCCAGTACTTC	CASSQWTGPQETQYF
-	TRBD2	TRBV7-2	TRBJ2-5	TGTGCCAGCAGCTTAGGTCACGGACTAGCCGGGGGTGGGACCCAGTACTTC	CASSLGHGLAGGGTQYF
-	-	TRBV6-5	TRBJ1-2	TGTGCCAGCAGTTACTCGACAGGTCGCTATGGCTACACCTTC	CASSYSTGRYGYTF
-	TRBD1	TRBV6-5	TRBJ2-1	TGTGCCAGCAGTTCGGGACAGACGCTGACCTACAATGAGCAGTTCTTC	CASSSGQTLTYNEQFF
-	-	TRBV15	TRBJ2-6	TGTGCCACCAGCAGAGATCTCGACAGCTTATCTGGGGCCAACGTCCTGACTTTC	CATSRDLDSLSGANVLTF
-	TRBD2	TRBV10-3	TRBJ2-1	TGTGCCATCAGTGAGCATTTAGCGGGGTACAATGAGCAGTTCTTC	CAISEHLAGYNEQFF
-	-	TRBV27	TRBJ2-5	TGTGCCAGCAGACCCGGCTGGACAGCCCCATCCCAAGAGACCCAGTACTTC	CASRPGWTAPSQETQYF
-	TRBD2	TRBV19	TRBJ2-1	TGTGCCAGCAATACCGGGACTAGCGGGGTCTTTTACAATGAGCAGTTCTTC	CASNTGTSGVFYNEQFF
-	-	TRBV5-1	TRBJ2-5	TGCGCCAGCAGCTTGGTTGGGGGGGAGACCCAGTACTTC	CASSLVGGETQYF
-	TRBD2	TRBV10-3	TRBJ2-2	TGTGCCATCAGTGGACTAGCGGGAGAAACCGGGGAGCTGTTTTTT	CAISGLAGETGELFF
-	TRBD2	TRBV19	TRBJ2-1	TGTGCCAGTAGTGCCTGGGGGGAGGGCCTTGACTACAATGAGCAGTTCTTC	CASSAWGEGLDYNEQFF
-	TRBD1	TRBV5-1	TRBJ1-1	TGCGCCAGCAGCTTTTCTGACCGGGACAGGAACACTGAAGCTTTCTTT	CASSFSDRDRNTEAFF
-	-	TRBV30	TRBJ2-1	TGTGCCTCCCAGCCCGGGCCCCCAGGGGTCGATGAGCAGTTCTTC	CASQPGPPGVDEQFF
-	-	TRBV29-1	TRBJ1-1	TGCAGCGTTGCAAGGGGCGGGAACATTGAAGCTTTCTTT	CSVARGGNIEAFF
-	-	TRBV19	TRBJ1-6	TGTGCCAGTAGTATTAAACAGGATAATTCACCCCTCCACTTT	CASSIKQDNSPLHF
-	-	TRBV10-2	TRBJ2-1	TGCGCCAGCAGTGAGTCCGCGTACAATGAGCAGTTCTTC	CASSESAYNEQFF
-	-	TRBV6-5	TRBJ2-7	TGTGCCAGCAGTTACTCTGTGTCTGCCTACGAGCAGTACTTC	CASSYSVSAYEQYF
-	-	TRBV5-1	TRBJ2-7	TGCGCCAGCAGCTTGGTGGGAGCAAGCCTAAACGAGCAGTACTTC	CASSLVGASLNEQYF
few	-	TRBV4-1	TRBJ2-7	TGCGCCAGCAGCCAAGATAGACAGCAGTACGAGCAGTACTTC	CASSQDRQQYEQYF
-	TRBD1	TRBV3-1/TRBV3-2	TRBJ1-2	TGTGCCAGCAACGGGCGGGACAGGGTTGGCTACACCTTC	CASNGRDRVGYTF